This TCR beta chain was sequenced during a study of human T cells and chemical hapten exposure. Looking at the study overall: Researchers reported sensitizing an approximately 2 cm by approximately 2 cm upper inner arm skin site with 2% DPC.

This clonotype turned up a few times. The CDR3 is 15 amino acids. With V trimmed by 5 bases and J by 4 bases, 7 bases remained unmatched. Time point: patch test 3, about 24 weeks after DPC sensitization. Treatment meaning: therapeutic diphenylcyclopropenone sensitization with weekly scalp DPC. Donors were 18 to 70-year-old alopecia patients suitable for DPC. The library labeled individual cDNA molecules by adding unique molecular identifiers to them. TCRdb itself ran the RACE reads through MiXCR, one entry per CDR3 protein. The data contain more than 100,000 distinct CDR3 sequences, about 11% of them singletons.

This specimen was whole blood, taken in connection with sensitization to the hapten diphenylcyclopropenone (DPC). The chain uses TRBV12-3 or TRBV12-4 and TRBJ1-2, with 10 bases fitting TRBD1. This TCR derives from a woman aged 45 to 65 with alopecia areata. Some clones in this sample may be carry-over from other donors' samples. Here the CDR3 reads CASSPRTGGSYGYTF. The CDR3 DNA follows: TGTGCCAGCAGTCCCAGGACAGGGGGGAGCTATGGCTACACCTTC.